This is a list of T cell receptor beta chains from one sample in a study of CXCR3-negative and CXCR3-positive naive CD8 T cells. TCRdb re-called the 5' RACE reads, yielding one record per CDR3 amino acid sequence without DNA. The sample table includes about 63,000 distinct CDR3 sequences. The sequencing sample was made of naive CXCR3+ CD8+ T cells from blood. The receptor set was obtained from a human donor in good health. Some clones in this sample may be carry-over from other donors' samples. The CDR3 runs from the conserved cysteine through the conserved F or W. Size tells how often a clone was seen (once, few, many) or the class of an expanded clone, and some rows leave it out.

j_call | v_call | clone_size | cdr3_aa
TRBJ2-1 | TRBV5-1 | . | CASSFGGYNEQFF
TRBJ2-1 | TRBV29-1 | . | CSVEFSSPGQGSYNEQFF
TRBJ1-2 | TRBV6-5 | . | CASSYSIVYGYTF
TRBJ2-1 | TRBV4-1 | . | CASSLILAGNYNEQFF
TRBJ2-1 | TRBV29-1 | . | CSVAPSGGPEFF
TRBJ2-1 | TRBV27 | . | CASSFAGTSYNEQFF
TRBJ2-1 | TRBV3-1 | . | CASSQGLFQFF
TRBJ1-2 | TRBV6-5 | . | CASGYEVFYGYTF
TRBJ2-1 | TRBV7-3 | . | CASSLWSGQGPYNEQFF
TRBJ2-1 | TRBV29-1 | . | CSVDGSRGYEQFF
TRBJ2-5 | TRBV7-6 | . | CASSHAGLVRPETQYF
TRBJ2-7 | TRBV4-1 | . | CASSQGIFSYEQYF
TRBJ1-1 | TRBV7-2 | . | CASSLLAGGTEAFF
TRBJ1-1 | TRBV4-1 | . | CASSPTGTHNPNTEAFF
TRBJ1-1 | TRBV27 | . | CASSSGGTEAFF
TRBJ2-5 | TRBV27 | . | CASSLGRRETQYF
TRBJ1-1 | TRBV7-6 | . | CASSSPQGLNTEAFF
TRBJ2-2 | TRBV6-5 | . | CASSYSWGSGELFF
TRBJ2-3 | TRBV29-1 | . | CSAAGGRLAGLDTQYF
TRBJ2-1 | TRBV12-5 | . | CASGLSDYNEQFF
TRBJ1-5 | TRBV6-4 | . | CASSDSSDPDQPQHF
TRBJ2-1 | TRBV12-3/TRBV12-4 | . | CASSLLAGYNEQFF
TRBJ2-5 | TRBV29-1 | medium-sized | CSVEDSAGRETQYF
TRBJ2-7 | TRBV6-1 | . | CASERVVSDITYEQYF
TRBJ2-3 | TRBV10-3 | . | CAISEDPEVDTQYF
TRBJ2-4 | TRBV5-1 | . | CASSSRTGTDENIQYF
TRBJ2-5 | TRBV5-6 | . | CASSPLLAGDQETQYF
TRBJ2-2 | TRBV15 | . | CATSPGRANTGELFF
TRBJ2-5 | TRBV7-9 | . | CASSPRTSGGTQETQYF
TRBJ2-1 | TRBV15 | . | CATSRETGNYNEQFF
TRBJ2-7 | TRBV7-9 | . | CASSFYRGLYEQYF
TRBJ2-1 | TRBV29-1 | . | CSVEPAGQGVNEQFF
TRBJ2-2 | TRBV7-6 | . | CASSLFPSAGGDTGELFF
TRBJ2-1 | TRBV29-1 | . | CSAHSGNGRGTYEQFF
TRBJ2-7 | TRBV20-1 | . | CSARPGTSSYEQYF
TRBJ2-1 | TRBV9 | . | CASSVGTGDFNEQFF
TRBJ2-1 | TRBV6-1 | . | CASSEYGNYEQFF
TRBJ2-7 | TRBV19 | . | CASSMTSGGPFSYEQYF
TRBJ2-7 | TRBV29-1 | . | CSVELPLTGDYEQYF
TRBJ2-3 | TRBV6-1 | . | CASSGRTSGSIAGTDTQYF
TRBJ1-2 | TRBV12-3/TRBV12-4 | . | CASGQGAGGYTF
TRBJ2-3 | TRBV9 | . | CASSVESGRTDTQYF
TRBJ2-7 | TRBV29-1 | . | CSVVEGPSYEQYF
TRBJ1-4 | TRBV29-1 | . | CSGVANEKLFF
TRBJ2-4 | TRBV20-1 | . | CSARETLAGGGMTAKNIQYF
TRBJ2-2 | TRBV29-1 | . | CSAWTGNTGELFF
TRBJ2-7 | TRBV7-9 | . | CASSLGRGQTYEQYF
TRBJ2-2 | TRBV29-1 | medium-sized | CSVWTGSTGELFF